This TCR beta chain was identified in a study of blood T cell repertoires in COVID-19 (dated by TCRdb to about 2020). Context from the whole study: Samples from collaborators originated in the United States, Italy and Spain and spanned both the acute and convalescent phases of COVID-19. The material from the prospective study consisted of cDNA or gDNA derived from T cells, B-cell-depleted T cells, or PBMCs. The dataset comprised deeply sampled blood TCRbeta repertoires from subjects exposed to, actively infected with, or recovered from COVID-19. The repertoires were released in a freely available public database intended as a resource for research on the immune response to SARS-CoV-2. Samples were obtained from the ongoing ImmuneRACE study (first 160 participants) and from over 1,000 subjects provided by 6 global collaborators. The sample metadata nearly always contained a de-identified subject ID, COVID-19 status, age in years and sex. Where HLA class I and class II types were available, the types were taken from metadata supplied by the sample provider, not from assay-based typing.

As for this clone: Its specific antigen is unknown. No base qualities exist here, and no much larger clone lies one base off it.

A second Seattle source provided samples from volunteer blood donors who had recovered from COVID-19. Collaborating institutions collected whole blood in K2EDTA tubes following their own protocols. Collaborator samples were shipped for TCRbeta analysis as frozen whole blood, isolated PBMCs, or DNA extracted from either sample type. TCRbeta CDR3 regions were amplified from genomic DNA using the immunoSEQ Assay, a bias-controlled multiplex PCR. The authors' pipeline ran thus. Within the assay, amplification of reference gene primers was used to estimate how many nucleated cells each sample contained. To quantify the absolute abundance of each unique TCRbeta CDR3 rearrangement, sequence reads were collapsed and filtered. For each sample, productive Simpson clonality was calculated by taking the square root of Simpson's diversity index across productive rearrangements. In TCRdb, the immuneACCESS table is reduced to in-frame sequences with V and J assigned. These tables do not hold every clone; where another copy was compared, an unresolved V gene accounts for under half, and the others remain unexplained. V and J calls and clone size are given by that table; D and trimming were obtained from the DNA. The sample table holds around 250,000 clones, of which 86% were seen once. 2.2% of the sample belongs to the ten largest clones.

For CDR1 and CDR2, the germline V gene (reference sequence) lists MNHNY and SVGAGI. V loses 6 bases at its end and J loses 2 bases; junction bases beyond the gene matches: 10. CDR3 length: 16 amino acids, cysteine to phenylalanine. The sequence is cut down to CDR3 DNA, 48 bases in frame from base 1. What the authors observed across the whole study: The quantity of clinical and demographic metadata differed by source and by participant and was supplied without curation.

The specimen was peripheral blood. This sequence originates from a man aged 30 to 45 who had recovered from COVID-19. The chain is made from TRBV6-6 and TRBJ1-3; TRBD1 fits 7 bases in the junction. The CDR3 has the sequence CASSPTGEGTGNTIYF. The DNA reads as follows: TGTGCCAGCAGCCCCACAGGGGAAGGAACTGGAAACACCATATATTTT.